What follows is one T cell receptor beta chain and its context. Its antigen remains unidentified. The data were obtained in a study of EBV T-cell therapy then PD-1 blockade in nasopharyngeal carcinoma. The ends were cut back, 1 base at V and 6 bases at J, with 13 bases in the middle. The CDR3 is 14 amino acids. Germline V gene data show CDR1 as MDHEN and CDR2 as SYDVKM. Noted treatment: AdE1-LMPpoly-expanded autologous EBV-specific T-cell therapy followed by anti-PD-1 nivolumab. The method was immunoSEQ multiplex PCR; TCRdb's version includes in-frame clones alone and lacks a portion of them. The data show roughly 21,000 clones, 84% seen once.

V and J are TRBV28 and TRBJ2-7, with TRBD1 as a possible D gene (6 bases). The sequence came from a man between 40 and 49 years old with nasopharyngeal carcinoma. This specimen consisted of CD8+ T cells from blood, obtained between days 55 and 70 from a patient whose treatment included autologous EBV-specific T cells and nivolumab. CDR3 loop: CASSLLQGSLEQYF. For the CDR3, the DNA is TGTGCCAGCAGTTTATTACAGGGAAGCCTCGAGCAGTACTTC.